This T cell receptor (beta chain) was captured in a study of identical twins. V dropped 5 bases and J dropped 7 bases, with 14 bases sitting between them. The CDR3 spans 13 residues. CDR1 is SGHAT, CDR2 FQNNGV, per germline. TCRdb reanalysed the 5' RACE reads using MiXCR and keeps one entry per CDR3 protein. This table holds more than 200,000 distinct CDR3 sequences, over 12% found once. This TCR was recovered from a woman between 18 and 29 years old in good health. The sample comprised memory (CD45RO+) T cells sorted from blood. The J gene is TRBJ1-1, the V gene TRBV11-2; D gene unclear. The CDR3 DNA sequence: TGTGCCAGCAGCATAACGGACCGTCTTGAAGCTTTCTTT. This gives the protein CASSITDRLEAFF.